Shown below are 29 T cell receptor beta chains from a single sample sequenced in a study of molecular identifiers for immune sequencing clone quantification. TCRdb re-called the PCR reads with MiXCR, one entry per CDR3 protein. The sample contains 20,000 to 25,000 distinct CDR3 sequences, 17% of which appear only once. Input material: naive CD8+ T cells from blood, with Jurkat cell RNA spiked in. The subset is: FACS-sorted CD8+CD4-CCR7+CD45RA+ naive T cells. The receptors here all came from a human donor in good health. Some libraries in this study had Jurkat cell RNA spiked in.

The chain joins TRBV7-2 to TRBJ2-3; 7 nucleotides match TRBD2. Germline loops: CDR1 SGHTA, CDR2 FQGNSA. The length of the CDR3 is 15 residues. The V segment lost 7 bases and the J segment 3 bases; nucleotides outside the gene matches: 10. The CDR3 DNA reads as TGTGCCAGCACTATTCAGCGGGATATGACAGATACGCAGTATTTT. It yields the protein CASTIQRDMTDTQYF.

In its sample, this clonotype was seen a few times. Since a much larger clone is just one base distant, this may be a read error. V gene TRBV7-9 combines with J gene TRBJ2-3; 11 nucleotides agree with TRBD1. Germline loops: CDR1 SEHNR, CDR2 FQNEAQ (reference sequence). The CDR3 spans 16 residues. CDR3 sequence reads: CASSSSLGTGGDTQCF. CDR3 DNA sequence: TGTGCCAGCAGCTCAAGTTTGGGGACAGGGGGAGATACGCAGTGTTTT.

This clonotype was detected ten times or more. This chain joins TRBV12-3 or TRBV12-4 and TRBJ2-3; possible D gene TRBD1, 6 bases. V was shortened by 7 bases and J by 2 bases, with 16 bases between the two germline ends. The CDR3 is 15 residues long. CDR3 sequence (DNA): TGTGCCAGCATCAACCCCGGACAGATCACAGATACGCAGTATTTT. Translation gives CASINPGQITDTQYF.

This clonotype has a count of ten or more. The V call is TRBV3-1, the J call TRBJ2-7, with D unresolved. The CDR3 sequence is 12 residues long. Germline values: CDR1 LGHDT, CDR2 YNNKEL (reference sequence). Trimming took off 4 bases at V and 0 bases at J, with 4 bases between the two ends. Here the CDR3 DNA reads TGTGCCAGCAGCCCGAGCTCCTACGAGCAGTACTTC. As protein: CASSPSSYEQYF.

V gene TRBV29-1 combines with J gene TRBJ2-7; D is possibly TRBD2 (6 bases). CDR1 SQVTM and CDR2 ANQGSEA come from the germline V gene. The V end lost 8 bases, the J end lost 2 bases, and 16 bases lay between the germline ends. This CDR3 spans 13 amino acids. The CDR3 DNA follows: TGCAGCATCCGCCGGGGGTCCACCTACGAGCAGTACTTC. Translating it yields CSIRRGSTYEQYF.

Many counts were recorded for this clonotype. The CDR3 coding sequence is TGTGCCAGCAGTGAACAGGGAGCAGGGGCCAACGTCCTGACTTTC. Its translation: CASSEQGAGANVLTF. J is TRBJ2-6 and V is TRBV2, with D perhaps assigned TRBD1 or TRBD2 (5 bases each). Per germline, CDR1 SNHLY and CDR2 FYNNEI. This CDR3 has 15 residues. V was clipped by 2 bases and J by 4 bases, with 9 bases between them.

This clonotype was picked up many times. The CDR3 sequence: CASSLAGLQHF. The CDR3 bases are TGTGCCAGCAGTTTAGCTGGACTGCAGCATTTT. V gene TRBV28 combines with J gene TRBJ1-5; no definite D call. The CDR3 runs 11 residues. In germline, CDR1 is MDHEN, CDR2 SYDVKM. Trimming cost V 2 bases and J 13 bases, with 9 bases left between them.

This clonotype was observed at least ten times. This rearrangement joins TRBV29-1 to TRBJ2-1, with D possibly TRBD2 on 6 matching bases. Germline-derived CDR1 and CDR2 are SQVTM and ANQGSEA. V was clipped by 6 bases and J by 7 bases, with 19 bases between them. CDR3 length: 14 residues. The CDR3 region has the DNA TGCAGCGTCACGGAGGGAGGTGGCGGGAATGAGCAGTTCTTC. This gives the protein CSVTEGGGGNEQFF.

To note about this clonotype: This may stem from a read error, because a much larger clone lies one nucleotide away. The CDR3 end shows no conserved phenylalanine or tryptophan, and so a read error is likely. The V and J genes are TRBV28 and TRBJ2-5; 7 bases fit TRBD1. This CDR3 has 13 residues. The germline V gene has CDR1 MDHEN and CDR2 SYDVKM. Germline trimming cut 5 bases from V and 4 bases from J; bases unmatched to any gene: 4. CDR3 bases: TGTGCCAGCAGTGAACAGGGGTTAGAGACCCAGTACCTC. Protein: CASSEQGLETQYL.

This clonotype has at least ten counts. The CDR3 coding sequence is TGCAGCTCGAGCAGGGACAATGAGCAGTTCTTC. Its translation is CSSSRDNEQFF. The rearrangement joins TRBV29-1 to TRBJ2-1; maybe TRBD1 (5 bases). The CDR3 covers 11 residues. V gave up 8 bases and J gave up 5 bases, with 10 bases separating them. From germline, CDR1 is SQVTM and CDR2 ANQGSEA.

This rearrangement joins TRBV10-3 to TRBJ2-7; D may be TRBD2 (5 bases). Germline V CDR1 and CDR2: ENHRY, SYGVKD. V lost 0 bases and J 9 bases, leaving 18 bases between the germline ends. The CDR3 is 15 residues long. The DNA for the CDR3 is TGTGCCATCAGTGAGTCGACTACCCCCGGCTGCGGGCAGTACTTC. Its protein is CAISESTTPGCGQYF.

This clonotype was found many times. CDR3 loop: CASSHPGRPLQETQYF. CDR3 bases: TGTGCCAGCAGTCATCCGGGGCGACCCTTACAAGAGACCCAGTACTTC. The J gene is TRBJ2-5, the V gene TRBV6-6; either TRBD1 or TRBD2 may fit D (5 bases each). V lost 5 bases and J 2 bases, leaving 18 bases between the germline ends. Germline lookup yields CDR1 MNHNY and CDR2 SVGAGI (reference sequence). The CDR3 totals 16 residues.

As for this clonotype: A much larger clonotype is one base distant, so this may be a read error. For the CDR3, the DNA is TGTGCCGGCAGCTTAGAAAGGGGGTACTATAATTCACCCCTCCACTTT. This codes for CAGSLERGYYNSPLHF. V gene TRBV7-9 combines with J gene TRBJ1-6, with D perhaps matching TRBD1 (6 bases). The germline V gene has CDR1 SEHNR and CDR2 FQNEAQ (reference sequence). This CDR3 has 16 amino acids.

As for this clonotype: This may stem from a read error, because a much larger clone lies one nucleotide away. This rearrangement joins TRBV5-3 to TRBJ1-1; 7 bases align to TRBD1. TRBV5-3 has ORF status, its function being uncertain. The CDR3 has 12 amino acids. J gave up 5 bases and V 10 bases, and 8 bases lay outside the gene matches. The CDR3 region has the DNA TGTGCCGGCAGCAACAGGGGAACTGAAGCTTTCTTT. This gives the protein CAGSNRGTEAFF.

The table lists this clonotype with many counts. The chain uses TRBV27 and TRBJ2-7, with D possibly being TRBD1 (5 bases). The CDR3 runs to 13 residues. V was trimmed by 2 bases and J by 3 bases, leaving 8 bases between them. The V gene's germline CDR1 is MNHEY and CDR2 SMNVEV (reference sequence). This CDR3 is CASSLSQGYEQYF. As DNA, the CDR3 is TGTGCCAGCAGTTTAAGTCAGGGCTACGAGCAGTACTTC.

In its sample, this clonotype ranks as medium-sized (0.01 to 0.1%). The chain joins TRBV7-2 to TRBJ2-4; D is perhaps TRBD2 (5 bases). The CDR3 totals 17 residues. With 5 bases removed from V and 0 bases from J, the gap between germline ends came to 17 bases. Germline V gene data show CDR1 as SGHTA and CDR2 as FQGNSA. CDR3 bases: TGTGCCAGCAGCCGCACCGGAGGTCCACTAGCCAAAAACATTCAGTACTTC. It is translated as CASSRTGGPLAKNIQYF.

This clonotype was observed a few times. A much larger clonotype is one base distant, so this may be a read error. The gene calls are TRBV19 and TRBJ2-2, with unresolved D. Germline values: CDR1 LNHDA, CDR2 SQIVND (reference sequence). Trimming cost V 5 bases and J 5 bases, with 9 bases left between them. This CDR3 has 13 amino acids. The CDR3 coding sequence is TGTGCCAGTAGTGTAGGAGTGACCGGGGAGCTGTTTTTT. The encoded protein is CASSVGVTGELFF.

This clonotype was detected many times. V gene TRBV5-4 combines with J gene TRBJ2-1; D unresolved. Germline values: CDR1 SGHNT, CDR2 YYREEE (reference sequence). The ends were cut back, 9 bases at V and 0 bases at J, with 16 bases in the middle. The CDR3 has 15 amino acids. Here the CDR3 reads CATSLWASSYNEQFF. The CDR3 DNA reads as TGTGCCACCTCCCTTTGGGCGAGCTCCTACAATGAGCAGTTCTTC.

As to this clonotype: Since a much larger clone is just one base distant, this may be a read error. The rearrangement uses TRBV20-1 and TRBJ1-5; D perhaps matches TRBD1 (6 bases). CDR3 length: 15 residues. Germline V gene lookup returns CDR1 DFQATT and CDR2 SNEGSKA (reference sequence). The CDR3 is CSARTVRYSNQPRHF. CDR3 in DNA: TGCAGTGCAAGGACAGTGAGATATAGCAATCAGCCCCGGCATTTT.

There are a few counts of this clonotype. A much bigger clone sits one base away, suggesting this may be a read error. The chain joins TRBV6-4 to TRBJ2-2, with TRBD2 matching 11 bases. Germline-derived CDR1 and CDR2 are MRHNA and SNTAGT. The ends lost 3 bases at V and 1 base at J; junction bases unmatched: 1. This CDR3 spans 16 amino acids. Here the CDR3 reads CASSEGLAGNTGELFF. The CDR3 bases are TGTGCCAGCAGTGAAGGACTAGCGGGGAACACCGGGGAGCTGTTTTTT.

As concerns this clonotype: With a much larger clone just one base away, this may be a read error. The chain recombines TRBV3-1 with TRBJ2-1; unclear D gene. This CDR3 has 12 residues. The germline gives CDR1 LGHDT, CDR2 YNNKEL (reference sequence). The CDR3 loop is CACSHYGNEQFF. The CDR3 DNA follows: TGTGCCTGCAGCCATTACGGCAATGAGCAGTTCTTC.

This clonotype was found many times. The rearrangement links TRBV6-1 to TRBJ1-5, with TRBD1 matching over 7 bases. The germline V gene has CDR1 MNHNS and CDR2 SASEGT. The CDR3 length is 17 residues. The V gene end was trimmed by 2 bases and the J gene end by 0 bases; junction bases not matched to a gene: 7. The CDR3 nucleotides are TGTGCCAGCAGTGAAAGGGACAGCGATTATAGCAATCAGCCCCAGCATTTT. Translated, it gives CASSERDSDYSNQPQHF.

This clonotype was picked up many times. The gene calls are TRBV7-8 and TRBJ2-2; TRBD2 is a possible D gene (6 bases). CDR3 length: 14 amino acids. Germline V gene sequence: CDR1 SGHVS, CDR2 FQNEAQ. Trimming cost V 1 base and J 4 bases, with 7 bases left between them. In nucleotides, the CDR3 is TGTGCCAGCAGCTTAGGGGGAGGCACCGGGGAGCTGTTTTTT. It codes for CASSLGGGTGELFF. Variable domain in full (rest from reference TRBV7-8 and TRBJ2-2): GAGVSQSPRYKVAKRGQDVALRCDPISGHVSLFWYQQALGQGPEFLTYFQNEAQLDKSGLPSDRFFAERPEGSVSTLKIQRTQQEDSAVYLCASSLGGGTGELFFGEGSRLTVL.

This clonotype occurred many times. CDR3 sequence (DNA): TGCGCCAGCAGCCCGGGACCGGTCGCCGGGGAGCTGTTTTTT. This encodes CASSPGPVAGELFF. The rearrangement uses TRBV4-3 and TRBJ2-2; the D call may be TRBD1 or TRBD2 (5 bases each). Germline lookup yields CDR1 LGHNA and CDR2 YSLEER. The germline V and J ends were trimmed by 4 bases and 6 bases, with 12 bases remaining between them. The CDR3 is 14 residues long.

This clonotype was recorded many times. The chain is built from TRBV27 and TRBJ2-2; perhaps D is TRBD1 or TRBD2 (5 bases each). There are 17 residues in the CDR3. Germline CDR1 MNHEY, CDR2 SMNVEV (reference sequence). V was trimmed by 8 bases and J by 1 base, leaving 20 bases between them. The CDR3 sequence is CASYMNPGALNTGELFF. The CDR3 bases are TGTGCCAGCTACATGAACCCCGGGGCGTTGAACACCGGGGAGCTGTTTTTT.

This clonotype was seen ten or more times. V and J are TRBV29-1 and TRBJ2-5; the match to TRBD1 covers 9 bases. The germline V gene has CDR1 SQVTM and CDR2 ANQGSEA. CDR3 length: 15 residues. V was clipped by 6 bases and J by 5 bases; unmatched bases: 13. The CDR3 bases are TGCAGCGTGGCGCTCACAGGGGGCGCGGGGGAGACCCAGTACTTC. Protein sequence: CSVALTGGAGETQYF.

In regard to this clonotype: A read error may be the cause here, since a much bigger clone is one base away. This chain links TRBV12-3 or TRBV12-4 with TRBJ2-3; TRBD2 aligns across 9 bases. Losses at the gene ends were 3 bases for V and 6 bases for J; bases not matched to a gene: 10. The CDR3 covers 16 residues. The CDR3 spells CASSFLASGEPDTQYF. The DNA for the CDR3 is TGTGCCAGCAGTTTTCTTGCTAGCGGGGAGCCGGATACGCAGTATTTT.

The chain links TRBV29-1 to TRBJ2-3, with D perhaps matching TRBD2 (5 bases). Germline CDR1 is SQVTM and CDR2 is ANQGSEA. The CDR3 has 12 amino acids. Trimming took 2 bases from V and 5 from J, leaving 8 bases between them. The CDR3 here is CSVEQEGDTQYF. DNA for the CDR3: TGCAGCGTTGAACAAGAGGGAGATACGCAGTATTTT.

With regard to this clonotype: A much larger clone lies a single base off, so this may be a read error. The chain recombines TRBV7-9 with TRBJ2-7; D is ambiguous. Matching the DNA end better, TRBJ2-1 makes the J call doubtful. CDR1 and CDR2 (germline): SEHNR, FQNEAQ (reference sequence). The CDR3 is 12 amino acids. CDR3 loop: CASSSVSGEQFF. CDR3 DNA: TGTGCCAGCAGCTCCGTGTCCGGTGAGCAGTTCTTC.